These 10 T cell receptor beta chains share one sample of origin, sequenced in a study of T cells after yellow fever vaccination. TCRdb recomputed calls from the 5' RACE reads with MiXCR, one row per CDR3 protein. The sample yields about 320,000 distinct CDR3 sequences, roughly 4.3% seen once. Specimen: PBMCs, collected 15 days after the yellow fever booster vaccination. Source of these receptors: a man aged 18-30 years who received the YFV17D yellow fever vaccine.

The chain has TRBV14 and TRBJ1-2, with D possibly matching TRBD1 (5 bases). The CDR3 is made up of 15 amino acids. V lost 4 bases, J lost 0 bases, and 12 bases lay in between. Per germline, CDR1 SGHDN and CDR2 FVKESK. CDR3 DNA sequence: TGTGCCAGCAGCCCTACAGGCAGGGCTAACTATGGCTACACCTTC. Amino acid sequence: CASSPTGRANYGYTF.

This clonotype was recorded a few times. This chain uses TRBV12-3 or TRBV12-4 with TRBJ1-3; D not resolved. The CDR3 runs 14 residues. Trimming cost V 3 bases and J 3 bases, with 9 bases left between them. The CDR3 DNA reads TGTGCCAGCAGTTTTTGGGGTCTTGGAAACACCATATATTTT. Amino acid sequence: CASSFWGLGNTIYF.

There are many counts of this clonotype. V and J are TRBV5-1 and TRBJ1-1, with 9 bases fitting TRBD1. Germline CDR1 SGHRS, CDR2 YFSETQ. The length of the CDR3 is 14 residues. J gave up 4 bases and V 0 bases, and 1 base lay outside the gene matches. The CDR3 DNA sequence: TGCGCCAGCAGCTTGGAGGGACAGGGCACTGAAGCTTTCTTT. Translated: CASSLEGQGTEAFF.

This clonotype was counted only a few times. The chain carries TRBV5-1 and TRBJ2-7; the match to TRBD2 covers 8 bases. The J segment lost 1 base and the V segment lost 4 bases, leaving 7 bases of the junction unmatched. Germline values: CDR1 SGHRS, CDR2 YFSETQ. The CDR3 spans 15 residues. The CDR3: CASSPGLARSYEQYV. CDR3 sequence (DNA): TGCGCCAGCAGCCCCGGACTAGCTAGGTCCTACGAGCAGTACGTC.

The table lists this clonotype with a few counts. V gene TRBV5-6 combines with J gene TRBJ1-5, with D hard to call. Germline V CDR1 and CDR2: SGHDT, YYEEEE. The V end was cut by 4 bases, the J end by 5 bases, with 13 bases between. This CDR3 has 14 residues. The CDR3 loop reads CASSTASQYQPQHF. The CDR3 DNA reads as TGTGCCAGCAGCACCGCGTCACAGTATCAGCCCCAGCATTTT.

This clonotype appeared many times. The rearrangement joins TRBV12-3 or TRBV12-4 to TRBJ1-2, with unresolved D. The V end lost 7 bases, the J end lost 2 bases, and 11 bases lay between the germline ends. The CDR3 totals 13 residues. In DNA, the CDR3 is TGTGCCAGCACCTCCGACGGCAACTATGGCTACACCTTC. This sequence encodes CASTSDGNYGYTF.

The rearrangement links TRBV6-2 or TRBV6-3 to TRBJ2-7; perhaps D is TRBD1 or TRBD2 (5 bases each). The CDR3 loop spans 17 amino acids. Germline V gene lookup returns CDR1 MNHEY and CDR2 SVGEGT. V gave up 6 bases and J gave up 1 base, with 22 bases separating them. CDR3: CASRPPLFGAPSYEQYF. DNA of the CDR3: TGTGCCAGCAGACCCCCGTTGTTCGGGGCCCCATCCTACGAGCAGTACTTC.

This clonotype came up many times. The V and J genes are TRBV6-1 and TRBJ2-1, with a possible D match to TRBD1 (6 bases). Germline CDR1 reads MNHNS; CDR2 reads SASEGT. This CDR3 comprises 12 residues. Trimming stripped 7 bases from V and 8 bases from J, with 12 bases between. The CDR3 DNA sequence: TGTGCCAGCACCTCCCAGGGGCATGAGCAGTTCTTC. The encoded protein is CASTSQGHEQFF.

In this sample, this clonotype turned up a few times. The V and J genes are TRBV5-1 and TRBJ1-4; D is uncertain. CDR1 and CDR2 from the germline V gene are SGHRS and YFSETQ. The CDR3 sequence is 16 residues long. Trimming removed 5 bases at V and 5 bases at J, with 19 bases between. The CDR3 sequence: CASRFDAANPNEKLFF. CDR3 nucleotide sequence: TGCGCCAGCAGATTCGACGCGGCCAACCCGAATGAAAAACTGTTTTTT. Drawing the rest from reference TRBV5-1 and TRBJ1-4, the complete variable domain is KAGVTQTPRYLIKTRGQQVTLSCSPISGHRSVSWYQQTPGQGLQFLFEYFSETQRNKGNFPGRFSGRQFSNSRSEMNVSTLELGDSALYLCASRFDAANPNEKLFFGSGTQLSVL.

Ten or more counts support this clonotype. V usage is TRBV4-3 and J usage is TRBJ2-3, with 9 bases matching TRBD2. CDR3 size: 18 residues. V was pared by 1 base and J by 3 bases, with 11 bases of the junction left unmatched. CDR1 is LGHNA, CDR2 YSLEER, per germline. For the CDR3, the DNA is TGCGCCAGCAGCCAAGTTTGGGAGCGGGGGGCCGATACAGATACGCAGTATTTT. This gives the protein CASSQVWERGADTDTQYF.